Below are 24 T cell receptor beta chains sequenced from a single sample in a study of shared clonotypes between healthy human individuals. Sequencing used immunoSEQ multiplex PCR; TCRdb keeps in-frame clones, though not all of them. This sample has around 2.5 million clones, with 80% to 95% found just once. Source material: naive CD4+ T cells from PBMCs. Subset denoted: CD45RA+ positively selected. Receptors were obtained from a man aged 18-30 years in good health. Some clones in this sample may be carry-over from other donors' samples.

The chain recombines TRBV11-3 with TRBJ2-7, with 7 bases that match TRBD1. V was pared by 3 bases and J by 4 bases, with 6 bases of the junction left unmatched. In germline, CDR1 is SGHNT, CDR2 YENEEA. The CDR3 length is 14 residues. For the CDR3, the DNA is TGTGCCAGCAGCTTCCGGACAGGCCCTTACGAGCAGTACTTC. This gives the protein CASSFRTGPYEQYF.

The chain combines TRBV10-1 with TRBJ1-1; maybe TRBD1 (5 bases). V lost 4 bases and J 1 base, leaving 10 bases between the germline ends. The CDR3 loop spans 14 amino acids. Germline assignment: CDR1 WNHNN and CDR2 SYGVQD (reference sequence). The CDR3 sequence: CASSAGTGNTEAFF. The CDR3 DNA reads as TGCGCCAGCAGTGCAGGGACGGGGAACACTGAAGCTTTCTTT.

A single count supports this clone. This rearrangement joins TRBV6-1 to TRBJ2-4; the D gene is possibly TRBD2 (6 bases). The CDR3 sequence is 15 residues long. Looked up from germline, CDR1 is MNHNS and CDR2 is SASEGT. Trimming cost V 6 bases and J 8 bases, with 20 bases left between them. The CDR3 sequence: CASRSRGSQTDIQYF. For the CDR3, the DNA is TGTGCCAGCAGGAGCCGGGGGTCACAAACGGACATTCAGTACTTC.

The chain uses TRBV5-1 and TRBJ1-2, with D maybe TRBD1 (6 bases). V lost 4 bases and J lost 4, with 17 bases in between. The CDR3 is 15 residues long. Germline CDR1 SGHRS, CDR2 YFSETQ. The CDR3 loop is CASSPPGVGSYGYTF. CDR3 sequence (DNA): TGCGCCAGCAGCCCCCCAGGGGTTGGTAGCTATGGCTACACCTTC. The whole variable domain, filled in from reference TRBV5-1 and TRBJ1-2, reads KAGVTQTPRYLIKTRGQQVTLSCSPISGHRSVSWYQQTPGQGLQFLFEYFSETQRNKGNFPGRFSGRQFSNSRSEMNVSTLELGDSALYLCASSPPGVGSYGYTFGSGTRLTVV.

The V call is TRBV11-2, the J call TRBJ1-1; D is uncertain. Between the trimmed V and J ends, which lost 5 bases and 3 bases, there was a span of 13 bases. This CDR3 region has 14 residues. The germline CDR1 and CDR2 sequences are SGHAT and FQNNGV. In DNA, the CDR3 is TGTGCCAGCAGCGTAGTTGCGGGCGACACTGAAGCTTTCTTT. Its protein product is CASSVVAGDTEAFF.

This clone occurred once. The chain links TRBV5-1 to TRBJ2-1; the match to TRBD2 covers 10 bases. From germline, CDR1 is SGHRS and CDR2 YFSETQ. The trim removed 3 bases at V and 6 bases at J, leaving 6 bases unmatched. This CDR3 comprises 15 residues. This CDR3 reads CASSYLAGAFNEQFF. The CDR3 region has the DNA TGCGCCAGCAGCTATCTAGCGGGAGCCTTCAATGAGCAGTTCTTC.

The CDR3 sequence: CASSDPRAGGNNEQFF. For the CDR3, the DNA is TGCGCCAGCAGTGACCCCCGGGCGGGAGGAAACAATGAGCAGTTCTTC. The chain recombines TRBV5-1 with TRBJ2-1; 8 bases align to TRBD2. Germline V gene data show CDR1 as SGHRS and CDR2 as YFSETQ. The CDR3 runs 16 residues. With V trimmed by 5 bases and J by 5 bases, 12 bases remained unmatched.

V and J are TRBV4-1 and TRBJ2-7, with D perhaps TRBD1 (6 bases). Germline V lookup: CDR1 MGHRA, CDR2 YSYEKL. The CDR3 consists of 14 residues. V was clipped by 3 bases and J by 4 bases, with 13 bases between them. The CDR3 nucleotides are TGCGCCAGCAGCCATGAAATACAGGGTTACGAGCAGTACTTC. It codes for CASSHEIQGYEQYF.

CDR3 protein: CASSFGRSPGQERYEQYF. For the CDR3, the DNA is TGCGCCAGCAGCTTCGGGCGATCCCCGGGACAGGAGCGTTACGAGCAGTACTTC. This sequence joins TRBV5-1 and TRBJ2-7; 8 bases fit TRBD1. The CDR3 runs to 18 residues. V shed 2 bases, J shed 4 bases, and the junction held 17 bases outside the gene matches. The germline CDR1 and CDR2 sequences are SGHRS and YFSETQ.

The CDR3 loop reads CASSFGLAGGETQYF. CDR3 nucleotides: TGTGCCAGCAGCTTTGGGCTAGCGGGAGGAGAGACCCAGTACTTC. This chain connects TRBV11-2 to TRBJ2-5, with 11 nucleotides matching TRBD2. CDR1 is SGHAT and CDR2 is FQNNGV in the germline V gene. Germline trimming cut 3 bases from V and 4 bases from J; bases unmatched to any gene: 4. The CDR3 has 15 residues.

About this clone itself: Other DNA sequences in the sample encode the same CDR3. This chain uses TRBV7-2 with TRBJ2-3; perhaps TRBD2 as D (6 bases). Germline CDR1 reads SGHTA; CDR2 reads FQGNSA. Trimming took off 3 bases at V and 0 bases at J, with 7 bases between the two ends. This CDR3 spans 14 amino acids. The DNA for the CDR3 is TGTGCCAGCAGCTTGACTAGGAGCACAGATACGCAGTATTTT. Translation: CASSLTRSTDTQYF.

The V gene is TRBV5-6, the J gene TRBJ2-5; D is undetermined. The DNA end is more similar to TRBJ2-7, so the J call may be wrong. Germline lookup yields CDR1 SGHDT and CDR2 YYEEEE. The CDR3 runs to 13 residues. The CDR3 loop reads CASSFGFSYEQYF. In DNA, the CDR3 is TGTGCCAGCAGCTTTGGATTCTCCTACGAGCAGTACTTC.

This chain uses TRBV19 with TRBJ2-1; 10 nucleotides match TRBD2. V shed 6 bases, J shed 7 bases, and the junction held 12 bases outside the gene matches. This CDR3 contains 16 residues. CDR1 is LNHDA, CDR2 SQIVND, per germline (reference sequence). This CDR3 is CASSTLSGRANNEQFF. For the CDR3, the DNA is TGTGCCAGTAGCACCCTCAGCGGGAGGGCCAATAATGAGCAGTTCTTC.

The rearrangement links TRBV19 to TRBJ2-7; the D gene is possibly TRBD2 (6 bases). CDR3 length: 13 amino acids. CDR1 and CDR2 from the germline V gene are LNHDA and SQIVND (reference sequence). V lost 4 bases and J 3 bases, leaving 10 bases between the germline ends. The DNA of the CDR3 is TGTGCCAGTAGTACCTCCGGGAGCTACGAGCAGTACTTC. Translated, it gives CASSTSGSYEQYF.

The V and J genes are TRBV28 and TRBJ2-3, with 11 bases identical to TRBD2. The V segment lost 5 bases and the J segment 10 bases; nucleotides outside the gene matches: 14. CDR3 size: 16 residues. Germline assignment: CDR1 MDHEN and CDR2 SYDVKM. The CDR3 reads CASSPLLAGDRDAQYF. The CDR3 region has the DNA TGTGCCAGCAGTCCCCTACTAGCGGGAGACCGTGATGCGCAGTATTTT.

The gene calls are TRBV6-1 and TRBJ1-1, with a weak D call TRBD1 (5 bases). CDR3 length: 13 residues. The V gene lost 7 bases and the J gene lost 6 bases, with 15 bases spanning the gap. Germline CDR1 MNHNS, CDR2 SASEGT. In DNA form, the CDR3 reads TGTGCCAGCAACAGACAGCACTCCTCTGAAGCTTTCTTT. Its translation is CASNRQHSSEAFF.

This clone was found once. V usage is TRBV4-3 and J usage is TRBJ1-1, with D possibly being TRBD1 (6 bases). The germline V and J ends were trimmed by 6 bases and 3 bases, with 17 bases remaining between them. Per the germline V gene, CDR1 is LGHNA and CDR2 is YSLEER. The CDR3 is 15 amino acids. This CDR3 is CASRFSTGGHTEAFF. Here the CDR3 DNA reads TGCGCCAGCAGATTCTCAACGGGGGGGCACACTGAAGCTTTCTTT.

In nucleotides, the CDR3 is TGCGCCAGCAGCTTGGACACAGGGGGTAACACCGGGGAGCTGTTTTTT. Its translation is CASSLDTGGNTGELFF. The V call is TRBV5-1, the J call TRBJ2-2; 8 nucleotides match TRBD1. The CDR3 totals 16 residues. V shed 0 bases, J shed 2 bases, and the junction held 3 bases outside the gene matches. Germline lookup yields CDR1 SGHRS and CDR2 YFSETQ. The complete variable domain, with remaining parts taken from reference TRBV5-1 and TRBJ2-2, reads KAGVTQTPRYLIKTRGQQVTLSCSPISGHRSVSWYQQTPGQGLQFLFEYFSETQRNKGNFPGRFSGRQFSNSRSEMNVSTLELGDSALYLCASSLDTGGNTGELFFGEGSRLTVL.

The chain couples TRBV15 to TRBJ1-2, with D hard to call. V lost 1 base, J lost 8 bases, and 8 bases lay in between. Germline CDR1 and CDR2: LNHNV and YYDKDF (reference sequence). The CDR3 loop spans 12 amino acids. The CDR3 reads CATSRADLGYTF. The DNA of the CDR3 is TGTGCCACCAGCAGAGCAGACTTGGGCTACACCTTC.

This chain links TRBV11-2 with TRBJ2-6; TRBD2 matches 12 bases. Germline V gives CDR1 SGHAT, CDR2 FQNNGV. The CDR3 covers 18 residues. V lost 2 bases to trimming and J lost 0 bases; unmatched junction nucleotides: 2. CDR3: CASSLLAGGPSGANVLTF. The CDR3 nucleotides are TGTGCCAGCAGCTTACTAGCGGGAGGGCCCTCTGGGGCCAACGTCCTGACTTTC.

The chain employs TRBV4-2 and TRBJ2-7, with 10 bases lining up with TRBD2. Germline V CDR1 and CDR2: LGHNA, YNFKEQ. This CDR3 has 16 amino acids. Losses at the gene ends were 2 bases for V and 2 bases for J; bases not matched to a gene: 6. CDR3 in amino acids: CASSQLSSGRTYEQYF. CDR3 nucleotide sequence: TGTGCCAGCAGCCAACTTTCTAGCGGGAGAACCTACGAGCAGTACTTC.

The chain joins TRBV7-9 to TRBJ2-1; D gene uncertain. The CDR3 is 14 residues long. In germline, CDR1 is SEHNR, CDR2 FQNEAQ (reference sequence). Between the trimmed V and J ends, which lost 4 bases and 4 bases, there was a span of 11 bases. CDR3 amino acids: CASSSASPYNEQFF. CDR3 nucleotides: TGTGCCAGCAGCTCCGCCTCTCCGTACAATGAGCAGTTCTTC.

The chain links TRBV5-1 to TRBJ2-2, with 10 positions matching TRBD2. The germline gives CDR1 SGHRS, CDR2 YFSETQ. The CDR3 contains 15 residues. V shed 6 bases, J shed 1 base, and the junction held 3 bases outside the gene matches. The CDR3 reads CASNRLAGNTGELFF. The CDR3 coding sequence is TGCGCCAGCAATAGACTAGCGGGGAACACCGGGGAGCTGTTTTTT.

A single count supports this clone. V usage is TRBV29-1 and J usage is TRBJ1-1, with a possible D match to TRBD1 (6 bases). The germline CDR1 and CDR2 sequences are SQVTM and ANQGSEA. The V and J ends lost 6 bases and 4 bases respectively, with 12 bases between them. The CDR3 is 12 residues long. The CDR3 loop is CSVVAGATEAFF. The CDR3 region has the DNA TGCAGCGTGGTTGCAGGGGCCACTGAAGCTTTCTTT.